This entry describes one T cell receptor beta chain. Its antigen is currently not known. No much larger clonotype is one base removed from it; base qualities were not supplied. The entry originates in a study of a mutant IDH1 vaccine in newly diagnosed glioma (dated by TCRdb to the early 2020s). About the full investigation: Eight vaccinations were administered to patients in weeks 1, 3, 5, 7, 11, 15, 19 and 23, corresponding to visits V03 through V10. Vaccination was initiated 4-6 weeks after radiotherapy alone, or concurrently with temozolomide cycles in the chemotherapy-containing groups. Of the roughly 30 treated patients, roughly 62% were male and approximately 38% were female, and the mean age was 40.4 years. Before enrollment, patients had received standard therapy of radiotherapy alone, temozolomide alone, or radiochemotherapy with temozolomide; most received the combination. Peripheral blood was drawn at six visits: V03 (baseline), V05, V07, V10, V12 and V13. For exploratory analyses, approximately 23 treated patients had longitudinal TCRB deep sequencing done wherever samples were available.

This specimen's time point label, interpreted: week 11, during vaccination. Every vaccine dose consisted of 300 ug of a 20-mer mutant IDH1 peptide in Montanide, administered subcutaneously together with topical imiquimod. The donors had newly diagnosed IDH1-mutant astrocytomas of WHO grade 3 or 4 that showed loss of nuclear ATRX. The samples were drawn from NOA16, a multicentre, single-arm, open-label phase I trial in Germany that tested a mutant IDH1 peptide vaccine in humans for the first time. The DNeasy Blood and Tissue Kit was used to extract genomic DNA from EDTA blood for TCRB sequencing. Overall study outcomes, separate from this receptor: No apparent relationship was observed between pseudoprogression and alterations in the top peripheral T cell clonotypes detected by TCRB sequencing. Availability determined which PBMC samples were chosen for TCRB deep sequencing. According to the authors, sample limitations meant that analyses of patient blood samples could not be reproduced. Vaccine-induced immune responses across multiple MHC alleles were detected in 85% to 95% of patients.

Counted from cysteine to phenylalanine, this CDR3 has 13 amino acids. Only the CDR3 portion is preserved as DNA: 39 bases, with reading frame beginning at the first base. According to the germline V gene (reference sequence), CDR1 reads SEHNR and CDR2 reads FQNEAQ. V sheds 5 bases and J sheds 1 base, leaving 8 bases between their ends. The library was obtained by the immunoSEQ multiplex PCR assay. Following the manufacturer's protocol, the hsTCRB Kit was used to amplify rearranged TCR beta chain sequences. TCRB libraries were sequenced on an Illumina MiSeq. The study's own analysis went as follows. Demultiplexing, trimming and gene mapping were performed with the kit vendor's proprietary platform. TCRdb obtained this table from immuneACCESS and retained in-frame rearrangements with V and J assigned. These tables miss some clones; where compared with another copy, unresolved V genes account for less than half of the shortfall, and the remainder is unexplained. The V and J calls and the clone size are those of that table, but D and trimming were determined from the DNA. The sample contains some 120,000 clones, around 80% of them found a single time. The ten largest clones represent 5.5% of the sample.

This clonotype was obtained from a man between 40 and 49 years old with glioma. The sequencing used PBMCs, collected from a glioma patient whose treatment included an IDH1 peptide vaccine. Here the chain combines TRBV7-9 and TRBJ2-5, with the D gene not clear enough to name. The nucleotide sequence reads TGTGCCAGCAGCCCCAGTTCCCAAGAGACCCAGTACTTC. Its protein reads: CASSPSSQETQYF.